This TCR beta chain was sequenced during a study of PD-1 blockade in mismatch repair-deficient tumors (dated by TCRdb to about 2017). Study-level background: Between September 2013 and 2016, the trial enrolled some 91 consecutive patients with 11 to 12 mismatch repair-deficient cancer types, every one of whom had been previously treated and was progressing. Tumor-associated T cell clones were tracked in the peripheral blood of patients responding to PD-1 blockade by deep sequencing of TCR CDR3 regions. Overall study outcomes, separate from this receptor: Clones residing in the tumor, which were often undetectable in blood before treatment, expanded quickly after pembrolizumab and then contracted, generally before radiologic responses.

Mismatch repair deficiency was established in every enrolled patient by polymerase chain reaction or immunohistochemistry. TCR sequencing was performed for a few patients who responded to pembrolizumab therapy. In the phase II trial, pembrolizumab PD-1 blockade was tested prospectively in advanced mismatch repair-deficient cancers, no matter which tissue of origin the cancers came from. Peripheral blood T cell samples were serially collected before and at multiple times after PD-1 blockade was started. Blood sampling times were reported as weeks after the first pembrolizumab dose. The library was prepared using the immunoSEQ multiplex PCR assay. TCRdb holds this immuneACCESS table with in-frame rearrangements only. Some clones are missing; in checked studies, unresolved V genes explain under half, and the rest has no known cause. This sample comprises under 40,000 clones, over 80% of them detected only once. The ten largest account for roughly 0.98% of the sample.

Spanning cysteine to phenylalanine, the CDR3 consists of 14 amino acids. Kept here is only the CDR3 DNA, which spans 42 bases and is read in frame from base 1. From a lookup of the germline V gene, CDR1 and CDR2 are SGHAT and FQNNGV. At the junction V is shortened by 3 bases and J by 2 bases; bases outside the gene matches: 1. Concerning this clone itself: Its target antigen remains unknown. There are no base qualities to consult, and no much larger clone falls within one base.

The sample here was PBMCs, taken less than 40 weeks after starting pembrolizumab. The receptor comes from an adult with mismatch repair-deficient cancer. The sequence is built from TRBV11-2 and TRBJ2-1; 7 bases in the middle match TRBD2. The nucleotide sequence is TGTGCCAGCAGCTTTGGACTAGCCTACAATGAGCAGTTCTTC. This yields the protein CASSFGLAYNEQFF.